The clone carrying this T cell receptor beta chain was seen more than once but under ten times. The target antigen is unknown. The data were taken from a study of CD8+ T cells in alopecia areata. Turning to the study itself: Tofacitinib was given for 6 to 18 months, then stopped for 6 months. The study's findings and limits: Resident alphabeta T-cell populations of normal skin are likewise subject to sequencing in scalp samples.

Treatment in this sample: oral pan-JAK inhibitor, 5-10 mg twice daily. Cell sorting was applied to PBMCs, and CD4+ and CD8+ T cells were collected. Following extraction, RNA underwent reverse transcription to cDNA, which served as the sequencing template. The repertoire was sequenced with immunoSEQ multiplex PCR; TCRdb's copy has only in-frame clones and lacks some. Of fewer than 250,000 clones listed, around two fifths are singletons. From germline, CDR1 is SGHRS and CDR2 YFSETQ. V shed 1 base, J shed 1 base, and the junction held 1 base outside the gene matches. The CDR3 is made up of 15 amino acids.

The origin of this receptor is a human donor with alopecia areata. The specimen was CD4+ T cells sorted from blood, collected between weeks 30 and 35, from a patient treated with tofacitinib. The J gene is TRBJ2-3, the V gene TRBV5-1; TRBD2 agrees at 9 bases. CDR3 DNA: TGCGCCAGCAGCTTGTCTAGCGGGGGCACAGATACGCAGTATTTT. Its protein is CASSLSSGGTDTQYF.